These 16 T cell receptor beta chains were all obtained from the same sample, sequenced in a study of blood T cells in healthy people across ages. It was with a sample-barcoded 5' primer and a J-beta primer mix that a second PCR of about 7 to 12 cycles was run. TCRdb used MiXCR to reprocess the 5' RACE reads, holding one entry per CDR3 protein. Of 750,000 to 950,000 distinct CDR3 sequences in the sample, approximately 55% were seen once. Material for sequencing was blood. The receptors stem from an elderly man in good health.

This clonotype turned up a few times. This chain's CDR3 is CASSYDGGTDTQYF. CDR3 coding DNA: TGTGCCAGCAGTTACGACGGGGGGACAGATACGCAGTATTTT. The V call is TRBV12-3 or TRBV12-4, the J call TRBJ2-3; 7 positions match TRBD2. Germline trimming cut 4 bases from V and 3 bases from J; bases unmatched to any gene: 4. The CDR3 extends over 14 amino acids.

CDR3 DNA: TGCAGCGTTGCACCGAGCTCTGGAAACACCATATATTTT. Translation gives CSVAPSSGNTIYF. The chain employs TRBV29-1 and TRBJ1-3, with unresolved D. CDR1 and CDR2 (germline): SQVTM, ANQGSEA. Trimming removed 4 bases from V and 0 bases from J, with 7 bases in between. The length of the CDR3 is 13 residues.

V gene TRBV14 combines with J gene TRBJ2-4, with D perhaps assigned TRBD1 or TRBD2 (5 bases each). From germline, CDR1 is SGHDN and CDR2 FVKESK. The V and J ends lost 4 bases and 0 bases respectively, with 25 bases between them. This CDR3 comprises 20 residues. This chain's CDR3 is CASSLGPSGQGVLAKNIQYF. Written as DNA, the CDR3 is TGTGCCAGCAGCCTCGGGCCGAGCGGTCAAGGGGTTTTAGCCAAAAACATTCAGTACTTC.

This clonotype was counted between two and nine times. In DNA form, the CDR3 reads TGTGCCAGCAGCGACCCGTGGATCCAAGAGACCCAGTACTTC. This gives the protein CASSDPWIQETQYF. The gene calls are TRBV7-2 and TRBJ2-5; D is undetermined. The CDR3 length is 14 residues. CDR1 is SGHTA, CDR2 FQGNSA, per germline. V lost 5 bases, J lost 1 base, and 11 bases lay in between.

The genes are TRBV5-1 and TRBJ2-7, with TRBD2 matching 8 bases. The germline V gene encodes CDR1 SGHRS and CDR2 YFSETQ. CDR3 size: 16 residues. J lost 4 bases, V lost 0 bases, and 9 bases had no gene match. The CDR3, as DNA: TGCGCCAGCAGCTTGGTCACCGGGACTAGTGTTTACGAGCAGTACTTC. It translates to CASSLVTGTSVYEQYF.

There are a few counts of this clonotype. This chain joins TRBV25-1 and TRBJ2-7; TRBD2 matches at 8 bases. CDR1 is MGHDK, CDR2 SYGVNS, per germline. The trim removed 3 bases at V and 4 bases at J, leaving 5 bases unmatched. This CDR3 spans 14 amino acids. The CDR3 spells CASSDGTRSYEQYF. The CDR3 nucleotides read TGTGCCAGCAGTGATGGGACTAGATCTTACGAGCAGTACTTC.

CDR3 sequence (DNA): TGTGCCAGCAGCTTAGTCGCAGGGGGCAGTGGTGAGCAGTTCTTC. The encoded protein is CASSLVAGGSGEQFF. The chain recombines TRBV7-8 with TRBJ2-1, with 8 bases that match TRBD1. After removal of 1 base from V and 9 bases from J, the junction contained 8 bases not matched to a gene. This CDR3 has 15 residues. Germline CDR1 and CDR2: SGHVS and FQNEAQ. Together with reference TRBV7-8 and TRBJ2-1, the CDR3 gives the full variable domain: GAGVSQSPRYKVAKRGQDVALRCDPISGHVSLFWYQQALGQGPEFLTYFQNEAQLDKSGLPSDRFFAERPEGSVSTLKIQRTQQEDSAVYLCASSLVAGGSGEQFFGPGTRLTVL.

The rearrangement uses TRBV20-1 and TRBJ2-1; the D gene is possibly TRBD2 (5 bases). The CDR3 consists of 18 residues. CDR1 and CDR2 from the germline V gene are DFQATT and SNEGSKA (reference sequence). Trimming removed 3 bases from V and 0 bases from J, with 21 bases in between. CDR3 sequence: CSASRGGLAGNSYNEQFF. For the CDR3, the DNA is TGCAGTGCTAGCCGAGGTGGGCTGGCGGGTAACTCCTACAATGAGCAGTTCTTC.

This chain joins TRBV12-3 or TRBV12-4 and TRBJ1-6, with TRBD1 matching 10 bases. CDR3 length: 16 amino acids. V gave up 4 bases and J gave up 7 bases; unmatched junction bases: 7. The CDR3 protein is CASSSGPGQGNSPLHF. The CDR3 DNA is TGTGCCAGCAGTTCGGGGCCGGGACAGGGGAATTCACCCCTCCACTTT.

V usage is TRBV20-1 and J usage is TRBJ2-1; no reliable D call. V gave up 0 bases and J gave up 0 bases, with 12 bases separating them. CDR1 and CDR2 from the germline V gene are DFQATT and SNEGSKA (reference sequence). This CDR3 spans 16 amino acids. CDR3: CSARDRSVSSYNEQFF. The CDR3 region has the DNA TGCAGTGCTAGAGACCGGAGCGTGAGCTCCTACAATGAGCAGTTCTTC.

Note on this clonotype: A far larger clone is a single base away, which makes a read error likely. The genes are TRBV7-2 and TRBJ2-3; D is unclear. This CDR3 spans 12 amino acids. Trimming took off 3 bases at V and 2 bases at J, with 3 bases between the two ends. Germline CDR1 is SGHTA and CDR2 is FQGNSA. The CDR3 spells CASSFATDTQYF. DNA of the CDR3: TGTGCCAGCAGCTTTGCCACAGATACGCAGTATTTT.

The V call is TRBV7-2, the J call TRBJ2-7; a weak D match, TRBD1 (5 bases). Per germline, CDR1 SGHTA and CDR2 FQGNSA. The CDR3 has 13 amino acids. V was shortened by 4 bases and J by 4 bases, with 11 bases between the two germline ends. The CDR3 DNA reads as TGTGCCAGCAGCTCCAGGGTTGGGTACGAGCAGTACTTC. It specifies CASSSRVGYEQYF.

V is TRBV20-1 and J is TRBJ2-1, with 9 bases that match TRBD2. The CDR3 spans 15 residues. CDR1 and CDR2 from the germline V gene are DFQATT and SNEGSKA (reference sequence). Trimming cost V 5 bases and J 10 bases; bases outside gene matches: 15. CDR3: CSALGGLAGAQEQFF. The CDR3 DNA reads as TGCAGTGCTCTAGGGGGGTTAGCGGGAGCTCAGGAGCAGTTCTTC.

The rearrangement uses TRBV20-1 and TRBJ1-1; D remains unclear. CDR1 is DFQATT, CDR2 SNEGSKA, per germline (reference sequence). This CDR3 is 12 amino acids long. Between the trimmed V and J ends, which lost 4 bases and 2 bases, there was a span of 8 bases. CDR3 protein: CSATAPNTEAFF. The CDR3 nucleotides are TGCAGTGCTACGGCACCTAACACTGAAGCTTTCTTT.

The rearrangement uses TRBV28 and TRBJ2-1; 7 bases line up with TRBD2. Unmatched junction bases numbered 21, after V lost 4 bases and J lost 0 bases. The CDR3 is 21 amino acids. From germline, CDR1 is MDHEN and CDR2 SYDVKM. CDR3 nucleotides: TGTGCCAGCAGTTGTATTTCCGGGACTACCCGAACACCCCTCTCCTACAATGAGCAGTTCTTC. Its translation: CASSCISGTTRTPLSYNEQFF.

A few counts support this clonotype. The chain has TRBV5-1 and TRBJ2-1; 11 bases match TRBD2. This CDR3 has 17 residues. The trim removed 1 base at V and 4 bases at J, leaving 7 bases unmatched. CDR1 and CDR2 from the germline V gene are SGHRS and YFSETQ. CDR3 nucleotide sequence: TGCGCCAGCAGCTTGTTTTCCGGGACTAGCGGATACAATGAGCAGTTCTTC. Translation: CASSLFSGTSGYNEQFF.